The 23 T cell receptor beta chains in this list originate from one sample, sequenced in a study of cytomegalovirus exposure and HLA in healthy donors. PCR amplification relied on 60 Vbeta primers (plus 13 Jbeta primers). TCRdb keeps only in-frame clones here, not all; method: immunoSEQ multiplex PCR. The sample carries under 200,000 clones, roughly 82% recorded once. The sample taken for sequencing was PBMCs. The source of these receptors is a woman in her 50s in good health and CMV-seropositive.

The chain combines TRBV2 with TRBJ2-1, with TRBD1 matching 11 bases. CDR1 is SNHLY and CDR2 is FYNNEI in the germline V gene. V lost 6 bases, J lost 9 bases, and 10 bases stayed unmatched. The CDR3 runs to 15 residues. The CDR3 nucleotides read TGTGCCAGCAGCCTAGGACAGGGGGCCCAGGGTGAGCAGTTCTTC. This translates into CASSLGQGAQGEQFF.

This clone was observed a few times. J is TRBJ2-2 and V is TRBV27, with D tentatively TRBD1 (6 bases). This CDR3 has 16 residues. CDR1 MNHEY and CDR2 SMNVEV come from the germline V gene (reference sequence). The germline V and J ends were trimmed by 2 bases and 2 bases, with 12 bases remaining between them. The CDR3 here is CASSLLRTDNTGELFF. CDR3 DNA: TGTGCCAGCAGTTTACTCCGGACAGACAACACCGGGGAGCTGTTTTTT.

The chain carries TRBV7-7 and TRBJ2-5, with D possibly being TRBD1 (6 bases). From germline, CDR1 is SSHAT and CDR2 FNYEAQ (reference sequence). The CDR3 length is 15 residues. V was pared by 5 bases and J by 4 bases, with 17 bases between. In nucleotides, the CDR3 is TGTGCCAGCAGCCCAGACAGGATGGGGCGAGAGACCCAGTACTTC. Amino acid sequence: CASSPDRMGRETQYF.

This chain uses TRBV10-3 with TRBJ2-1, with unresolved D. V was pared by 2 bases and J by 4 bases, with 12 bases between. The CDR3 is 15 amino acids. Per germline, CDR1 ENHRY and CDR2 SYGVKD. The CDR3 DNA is TGTGCCATCAGTGAGCAAAGTGCAGCGTACAATGAGCAGTTCTTC. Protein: CAISEQSAAYNEQFF.

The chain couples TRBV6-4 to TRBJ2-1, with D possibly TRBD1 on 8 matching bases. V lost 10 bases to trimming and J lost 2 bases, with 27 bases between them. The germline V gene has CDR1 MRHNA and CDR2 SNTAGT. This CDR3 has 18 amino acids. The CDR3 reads CATLGSSGGQDAYNEQFF. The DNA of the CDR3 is TGTGCCACACTCGGCTCTTCGGGGGGACAGGATGCCTACAATGAGCAGTTCTTC.

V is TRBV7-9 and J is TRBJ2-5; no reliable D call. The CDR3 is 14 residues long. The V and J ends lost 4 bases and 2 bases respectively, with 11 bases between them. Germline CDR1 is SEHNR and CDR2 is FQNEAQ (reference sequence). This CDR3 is CASSSKYEQETQYF. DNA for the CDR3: TGTGCCAGCAGCTCCAAATATGAGCAAGAGACCCAGTACTTC. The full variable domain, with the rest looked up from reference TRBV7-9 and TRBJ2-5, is DTGVSQNPRHKITKRGQNVTFRCDPISEHNRLYWYRQTLGQGPEFLTYFQNEAQLEKSRLLSDRFSAERPKGSFSTLEIQRTEQGDSAMYLCASSSKYEQETQYFGPGTRLLVL.

The CDR3: CASITGGGLNTEAFF. CDR3 DNA: TGTGCCAGCATTACAGGGGGCGGCCTGAACACTGAAGCTTTCTTT. The chain has TRBV2 and TRBJ1-1, with 9 nucleotides matching TRBD1. V was clipped by 7 bases and J by 0 bases; unmatched bases: 6. The CDR3 spans 15 residues. Germline values: CDR1 SNHLY, CDR2 FYNNEI.

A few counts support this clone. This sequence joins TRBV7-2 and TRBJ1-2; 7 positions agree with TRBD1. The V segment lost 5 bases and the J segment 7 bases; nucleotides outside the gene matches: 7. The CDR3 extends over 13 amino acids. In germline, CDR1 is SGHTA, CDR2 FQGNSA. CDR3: CASSTDRFSGYTF. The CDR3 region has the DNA TGTGCCAGCAGCACGGACAGGTTTAGTGGCTACACCTTC.

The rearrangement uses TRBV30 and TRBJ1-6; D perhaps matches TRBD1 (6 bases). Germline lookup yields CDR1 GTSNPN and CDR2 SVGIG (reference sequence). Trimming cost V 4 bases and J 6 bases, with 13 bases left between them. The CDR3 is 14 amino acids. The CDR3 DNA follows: TGTGCCTGGACCCCAGGACAGATTAATTCACCCCTCCACTTT. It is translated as CAWTPGQINSPLHF.

The CDR3 reads CASDKEGYGEQFF. In DNA, the CDR3 is TGTGCCAGCGACAAGGAGGGGTACGGTGAGCAGTTCTTC. The chain carries TRBV2 and TRBJ2-1, with D tentatively TRBD2 (6 bases). The CDR3 runs to 13 residues. Per germline, CDR1 SNHLY and CDR2 FYNNEI. Trimming removed 8 bases from V and 9 bases from J, with 17 bases in between.

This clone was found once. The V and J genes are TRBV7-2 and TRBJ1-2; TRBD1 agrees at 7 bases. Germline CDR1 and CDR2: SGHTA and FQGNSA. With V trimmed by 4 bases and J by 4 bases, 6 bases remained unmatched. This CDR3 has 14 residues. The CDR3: CASSSSGTAYGYTF. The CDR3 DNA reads TGTGCCAGCAGCTCATCCGGGACAGCCTATGGCTACACCTTC.

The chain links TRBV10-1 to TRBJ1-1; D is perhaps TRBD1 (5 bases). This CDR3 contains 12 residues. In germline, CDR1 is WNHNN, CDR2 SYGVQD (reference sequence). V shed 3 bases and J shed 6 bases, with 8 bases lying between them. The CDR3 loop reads CASSDGTSEAFF. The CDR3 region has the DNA TGCGCCAGCAGTGATGGGACTTCTGAAGCTTTCTTT.

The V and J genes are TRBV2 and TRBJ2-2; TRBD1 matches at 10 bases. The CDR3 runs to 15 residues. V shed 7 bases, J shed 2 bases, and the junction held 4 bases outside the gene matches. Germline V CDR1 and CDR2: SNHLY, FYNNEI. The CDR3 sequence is CASTDRGLNTGELFF. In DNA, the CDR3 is TGTGCCAGCACCGACAGGGGGCTTAACACCGGGGAGCTGTTTTTT.

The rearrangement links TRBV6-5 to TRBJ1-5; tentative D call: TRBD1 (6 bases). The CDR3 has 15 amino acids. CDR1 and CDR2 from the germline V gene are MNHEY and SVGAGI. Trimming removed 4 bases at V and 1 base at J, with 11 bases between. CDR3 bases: TGTGCCAGCAGTTTGGGCAGGGGCAGCAATCAGCCCCAGCATTTT. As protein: CASSLGRGSNQPQHF.

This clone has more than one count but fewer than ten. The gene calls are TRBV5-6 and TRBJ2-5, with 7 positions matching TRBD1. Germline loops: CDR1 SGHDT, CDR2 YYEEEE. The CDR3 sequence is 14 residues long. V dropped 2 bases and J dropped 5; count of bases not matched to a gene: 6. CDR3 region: CASSFYDRVETQYF. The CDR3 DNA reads TGTGCCAGCAGCTTTTATGACAGGGTTGAGACCCAGTACTTC.

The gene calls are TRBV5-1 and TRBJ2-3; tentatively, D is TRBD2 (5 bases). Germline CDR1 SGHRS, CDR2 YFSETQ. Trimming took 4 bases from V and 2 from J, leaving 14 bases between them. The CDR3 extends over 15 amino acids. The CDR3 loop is CASSPKAGVTDTQYF. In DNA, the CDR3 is TGCGCCAGCAGCCCTAAGGCCGGGGTCACAGATACGCAGTATTTT.

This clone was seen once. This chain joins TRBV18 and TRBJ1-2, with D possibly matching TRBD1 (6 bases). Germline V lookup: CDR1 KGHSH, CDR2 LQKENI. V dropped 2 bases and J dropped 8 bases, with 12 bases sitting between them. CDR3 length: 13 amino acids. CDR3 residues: CASSPKSGEGYTF. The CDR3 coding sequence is TGTGCCAGCTCACCAAAATCAGGGGAGGGCTACACCTTC.

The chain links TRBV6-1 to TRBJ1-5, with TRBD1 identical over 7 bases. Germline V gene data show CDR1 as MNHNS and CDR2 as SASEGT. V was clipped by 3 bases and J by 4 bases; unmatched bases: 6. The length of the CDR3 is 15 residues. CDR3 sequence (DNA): TGTGCCAGCAGTGACCGGGACAGCAGAAATCAGCCCCAGCATTTT. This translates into CASSDRDSRNQPQHF.

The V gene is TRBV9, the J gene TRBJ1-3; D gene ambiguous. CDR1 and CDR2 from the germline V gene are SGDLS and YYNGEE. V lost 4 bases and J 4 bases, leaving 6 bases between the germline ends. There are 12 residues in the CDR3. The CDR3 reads CASSSLGNTIYF. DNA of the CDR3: TGTGCCAGCAGCTCTCTAGGAAACACCATATATTTT.

The CDR3 is CASSLARNSGNTIYF. The CDR3, as DNA: TGTGCCAGCAGCTTAGCGAGGAACTCTGGAAACACCATATATTTT. V gene TRBV7-6 combines with J gene TRBJ1-3; no clear D. V gave up 0 bases and J gave up 0 bases, with 6 bases separating them. Germline assignment: CDR1 SGHVS and CDR2 FNYEAQ. This CDR3 is 15 amino acids long.

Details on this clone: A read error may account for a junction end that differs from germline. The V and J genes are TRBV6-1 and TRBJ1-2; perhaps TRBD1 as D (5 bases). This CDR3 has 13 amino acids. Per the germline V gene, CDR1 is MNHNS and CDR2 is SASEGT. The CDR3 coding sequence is TGTGCCAGCAGCGAAGACAGAAGCTATGGCTACACCTTC. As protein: CASSEDRSYGYTF.

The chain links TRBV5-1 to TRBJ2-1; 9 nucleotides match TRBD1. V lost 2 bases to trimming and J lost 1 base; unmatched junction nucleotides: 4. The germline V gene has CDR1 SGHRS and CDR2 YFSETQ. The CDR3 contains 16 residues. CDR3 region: CASSFLGQGSYNEQFF. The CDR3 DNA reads TGCGCCAGCAGCTTTTTGGGACAGGGTTCCTACAATGAGCAGTTCTTC.

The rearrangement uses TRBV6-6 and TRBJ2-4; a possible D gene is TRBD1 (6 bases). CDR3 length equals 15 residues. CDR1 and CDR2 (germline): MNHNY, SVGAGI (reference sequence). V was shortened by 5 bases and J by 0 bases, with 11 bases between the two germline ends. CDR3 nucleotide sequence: TGTGCCAGCAGTCGGACAGAACTAGCCAAAAACATTCAGTACTTC. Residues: CASSRTELAKNIQYF.